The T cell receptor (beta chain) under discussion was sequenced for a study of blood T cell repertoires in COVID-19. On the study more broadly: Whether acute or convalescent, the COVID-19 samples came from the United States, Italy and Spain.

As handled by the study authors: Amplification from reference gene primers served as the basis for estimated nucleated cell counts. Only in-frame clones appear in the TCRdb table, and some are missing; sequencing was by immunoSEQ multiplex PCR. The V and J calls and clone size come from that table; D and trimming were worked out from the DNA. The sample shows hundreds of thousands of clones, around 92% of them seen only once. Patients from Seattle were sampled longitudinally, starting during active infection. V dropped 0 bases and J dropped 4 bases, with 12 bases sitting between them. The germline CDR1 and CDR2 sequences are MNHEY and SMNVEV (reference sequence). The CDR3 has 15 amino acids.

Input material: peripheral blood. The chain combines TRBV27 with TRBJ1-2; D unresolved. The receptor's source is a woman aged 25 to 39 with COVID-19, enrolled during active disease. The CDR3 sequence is CASSLSVAPSYGYTF. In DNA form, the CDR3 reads TGTGCCAGCAGTTTATCGGTAGCTCCCAGCTATGGCTACACCTTC.